The T cell receptor (beta chain) under discussion was sequenced for a study of early T cells in non-severe SARS-CoV-2 infection. Overall study: From unsorted whole blood, bulk RNA was sequenced, and the chains remained unpaired.

CDR3 length: 15 amino acids. CDR1 is SGHNT, CDR2 YENEEA, per germline. V was clipped by 6 bases and J by 1 base, with 14 bases between them. The library protocol tagged individual cDNA molecules with unique molecular identifiers. MiXCR was run by TCRdb on the 5' RACE reads, yielding one entry per CDR3 protein. Of 70,000 to 95,000 distinct CDR3 sequences in the sample, 14% to 15% are singletons; the top ten hold roughly 11%. General study findings and limits: Comparison of clonotypes with VDJdb favored anti-spike CD8 responses while missing private and CD4 specificities.

About this clonotype itself: The antigen is not known.

The V and J genes are TRBV11-3 and TRBJ2-3; D is possibly TRBD1 (6 bases). This sequence was found in an adult who was a healthcare worker with PCR-confirmed SARS-CoV-2 infection or an uninfected control (not recorded which). The specimen sequenced was whole blood. CDR3 amino acids: CASSSGQPGTDTQYF. CDR3 DNA sequence: TGTGCCAGCAGTTCCGGACAGCCGGGCACAGATACGCAGTATTTT.